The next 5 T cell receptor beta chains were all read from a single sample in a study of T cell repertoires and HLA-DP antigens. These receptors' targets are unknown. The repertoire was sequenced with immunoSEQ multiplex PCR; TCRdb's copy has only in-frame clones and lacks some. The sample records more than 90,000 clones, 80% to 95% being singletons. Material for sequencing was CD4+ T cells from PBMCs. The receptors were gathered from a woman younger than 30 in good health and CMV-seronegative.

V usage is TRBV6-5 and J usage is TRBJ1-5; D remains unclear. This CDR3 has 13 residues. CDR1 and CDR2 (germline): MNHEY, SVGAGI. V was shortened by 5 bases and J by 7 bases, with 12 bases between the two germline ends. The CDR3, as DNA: TGTGCCAGCAGTCTGTGGTCTTCGCAGCCCCAGCATTTT. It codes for CASSLWSSQPQHF.

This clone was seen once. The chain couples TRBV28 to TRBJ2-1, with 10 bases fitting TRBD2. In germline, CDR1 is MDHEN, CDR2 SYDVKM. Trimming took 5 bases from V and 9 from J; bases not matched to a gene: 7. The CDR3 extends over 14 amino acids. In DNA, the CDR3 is TGTGCCAGCAGTGCTAGCGGGAGCGGTGGTGAGCAGTTCTTC. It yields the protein CASSASGSGGEQFF.

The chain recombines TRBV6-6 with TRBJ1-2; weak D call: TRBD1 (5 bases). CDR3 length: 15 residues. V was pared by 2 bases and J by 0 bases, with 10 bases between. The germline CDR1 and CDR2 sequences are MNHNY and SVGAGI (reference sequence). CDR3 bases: TGTGCCAGCAGTTACCGGGGGAGTGCTAACTATGGCTACACCTTC. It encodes CASSYRGSANYGYTF.

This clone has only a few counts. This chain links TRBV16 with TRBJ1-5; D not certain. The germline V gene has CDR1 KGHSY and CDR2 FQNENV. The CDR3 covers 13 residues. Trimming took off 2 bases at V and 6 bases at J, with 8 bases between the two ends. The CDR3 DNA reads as TGTGCCAGCAGCCAAAGTAGACTTCAGCCCCAGCATTTT. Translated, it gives CASSQSRLQPQHF.

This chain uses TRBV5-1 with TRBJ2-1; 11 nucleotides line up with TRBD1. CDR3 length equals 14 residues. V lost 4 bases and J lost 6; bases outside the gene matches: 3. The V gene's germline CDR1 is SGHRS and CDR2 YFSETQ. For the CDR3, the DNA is TGCGCCAGCAGCACCGGGACAGGGGGCAATGAGCAGTTCTTC. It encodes CASSTGTGGNEQFF.